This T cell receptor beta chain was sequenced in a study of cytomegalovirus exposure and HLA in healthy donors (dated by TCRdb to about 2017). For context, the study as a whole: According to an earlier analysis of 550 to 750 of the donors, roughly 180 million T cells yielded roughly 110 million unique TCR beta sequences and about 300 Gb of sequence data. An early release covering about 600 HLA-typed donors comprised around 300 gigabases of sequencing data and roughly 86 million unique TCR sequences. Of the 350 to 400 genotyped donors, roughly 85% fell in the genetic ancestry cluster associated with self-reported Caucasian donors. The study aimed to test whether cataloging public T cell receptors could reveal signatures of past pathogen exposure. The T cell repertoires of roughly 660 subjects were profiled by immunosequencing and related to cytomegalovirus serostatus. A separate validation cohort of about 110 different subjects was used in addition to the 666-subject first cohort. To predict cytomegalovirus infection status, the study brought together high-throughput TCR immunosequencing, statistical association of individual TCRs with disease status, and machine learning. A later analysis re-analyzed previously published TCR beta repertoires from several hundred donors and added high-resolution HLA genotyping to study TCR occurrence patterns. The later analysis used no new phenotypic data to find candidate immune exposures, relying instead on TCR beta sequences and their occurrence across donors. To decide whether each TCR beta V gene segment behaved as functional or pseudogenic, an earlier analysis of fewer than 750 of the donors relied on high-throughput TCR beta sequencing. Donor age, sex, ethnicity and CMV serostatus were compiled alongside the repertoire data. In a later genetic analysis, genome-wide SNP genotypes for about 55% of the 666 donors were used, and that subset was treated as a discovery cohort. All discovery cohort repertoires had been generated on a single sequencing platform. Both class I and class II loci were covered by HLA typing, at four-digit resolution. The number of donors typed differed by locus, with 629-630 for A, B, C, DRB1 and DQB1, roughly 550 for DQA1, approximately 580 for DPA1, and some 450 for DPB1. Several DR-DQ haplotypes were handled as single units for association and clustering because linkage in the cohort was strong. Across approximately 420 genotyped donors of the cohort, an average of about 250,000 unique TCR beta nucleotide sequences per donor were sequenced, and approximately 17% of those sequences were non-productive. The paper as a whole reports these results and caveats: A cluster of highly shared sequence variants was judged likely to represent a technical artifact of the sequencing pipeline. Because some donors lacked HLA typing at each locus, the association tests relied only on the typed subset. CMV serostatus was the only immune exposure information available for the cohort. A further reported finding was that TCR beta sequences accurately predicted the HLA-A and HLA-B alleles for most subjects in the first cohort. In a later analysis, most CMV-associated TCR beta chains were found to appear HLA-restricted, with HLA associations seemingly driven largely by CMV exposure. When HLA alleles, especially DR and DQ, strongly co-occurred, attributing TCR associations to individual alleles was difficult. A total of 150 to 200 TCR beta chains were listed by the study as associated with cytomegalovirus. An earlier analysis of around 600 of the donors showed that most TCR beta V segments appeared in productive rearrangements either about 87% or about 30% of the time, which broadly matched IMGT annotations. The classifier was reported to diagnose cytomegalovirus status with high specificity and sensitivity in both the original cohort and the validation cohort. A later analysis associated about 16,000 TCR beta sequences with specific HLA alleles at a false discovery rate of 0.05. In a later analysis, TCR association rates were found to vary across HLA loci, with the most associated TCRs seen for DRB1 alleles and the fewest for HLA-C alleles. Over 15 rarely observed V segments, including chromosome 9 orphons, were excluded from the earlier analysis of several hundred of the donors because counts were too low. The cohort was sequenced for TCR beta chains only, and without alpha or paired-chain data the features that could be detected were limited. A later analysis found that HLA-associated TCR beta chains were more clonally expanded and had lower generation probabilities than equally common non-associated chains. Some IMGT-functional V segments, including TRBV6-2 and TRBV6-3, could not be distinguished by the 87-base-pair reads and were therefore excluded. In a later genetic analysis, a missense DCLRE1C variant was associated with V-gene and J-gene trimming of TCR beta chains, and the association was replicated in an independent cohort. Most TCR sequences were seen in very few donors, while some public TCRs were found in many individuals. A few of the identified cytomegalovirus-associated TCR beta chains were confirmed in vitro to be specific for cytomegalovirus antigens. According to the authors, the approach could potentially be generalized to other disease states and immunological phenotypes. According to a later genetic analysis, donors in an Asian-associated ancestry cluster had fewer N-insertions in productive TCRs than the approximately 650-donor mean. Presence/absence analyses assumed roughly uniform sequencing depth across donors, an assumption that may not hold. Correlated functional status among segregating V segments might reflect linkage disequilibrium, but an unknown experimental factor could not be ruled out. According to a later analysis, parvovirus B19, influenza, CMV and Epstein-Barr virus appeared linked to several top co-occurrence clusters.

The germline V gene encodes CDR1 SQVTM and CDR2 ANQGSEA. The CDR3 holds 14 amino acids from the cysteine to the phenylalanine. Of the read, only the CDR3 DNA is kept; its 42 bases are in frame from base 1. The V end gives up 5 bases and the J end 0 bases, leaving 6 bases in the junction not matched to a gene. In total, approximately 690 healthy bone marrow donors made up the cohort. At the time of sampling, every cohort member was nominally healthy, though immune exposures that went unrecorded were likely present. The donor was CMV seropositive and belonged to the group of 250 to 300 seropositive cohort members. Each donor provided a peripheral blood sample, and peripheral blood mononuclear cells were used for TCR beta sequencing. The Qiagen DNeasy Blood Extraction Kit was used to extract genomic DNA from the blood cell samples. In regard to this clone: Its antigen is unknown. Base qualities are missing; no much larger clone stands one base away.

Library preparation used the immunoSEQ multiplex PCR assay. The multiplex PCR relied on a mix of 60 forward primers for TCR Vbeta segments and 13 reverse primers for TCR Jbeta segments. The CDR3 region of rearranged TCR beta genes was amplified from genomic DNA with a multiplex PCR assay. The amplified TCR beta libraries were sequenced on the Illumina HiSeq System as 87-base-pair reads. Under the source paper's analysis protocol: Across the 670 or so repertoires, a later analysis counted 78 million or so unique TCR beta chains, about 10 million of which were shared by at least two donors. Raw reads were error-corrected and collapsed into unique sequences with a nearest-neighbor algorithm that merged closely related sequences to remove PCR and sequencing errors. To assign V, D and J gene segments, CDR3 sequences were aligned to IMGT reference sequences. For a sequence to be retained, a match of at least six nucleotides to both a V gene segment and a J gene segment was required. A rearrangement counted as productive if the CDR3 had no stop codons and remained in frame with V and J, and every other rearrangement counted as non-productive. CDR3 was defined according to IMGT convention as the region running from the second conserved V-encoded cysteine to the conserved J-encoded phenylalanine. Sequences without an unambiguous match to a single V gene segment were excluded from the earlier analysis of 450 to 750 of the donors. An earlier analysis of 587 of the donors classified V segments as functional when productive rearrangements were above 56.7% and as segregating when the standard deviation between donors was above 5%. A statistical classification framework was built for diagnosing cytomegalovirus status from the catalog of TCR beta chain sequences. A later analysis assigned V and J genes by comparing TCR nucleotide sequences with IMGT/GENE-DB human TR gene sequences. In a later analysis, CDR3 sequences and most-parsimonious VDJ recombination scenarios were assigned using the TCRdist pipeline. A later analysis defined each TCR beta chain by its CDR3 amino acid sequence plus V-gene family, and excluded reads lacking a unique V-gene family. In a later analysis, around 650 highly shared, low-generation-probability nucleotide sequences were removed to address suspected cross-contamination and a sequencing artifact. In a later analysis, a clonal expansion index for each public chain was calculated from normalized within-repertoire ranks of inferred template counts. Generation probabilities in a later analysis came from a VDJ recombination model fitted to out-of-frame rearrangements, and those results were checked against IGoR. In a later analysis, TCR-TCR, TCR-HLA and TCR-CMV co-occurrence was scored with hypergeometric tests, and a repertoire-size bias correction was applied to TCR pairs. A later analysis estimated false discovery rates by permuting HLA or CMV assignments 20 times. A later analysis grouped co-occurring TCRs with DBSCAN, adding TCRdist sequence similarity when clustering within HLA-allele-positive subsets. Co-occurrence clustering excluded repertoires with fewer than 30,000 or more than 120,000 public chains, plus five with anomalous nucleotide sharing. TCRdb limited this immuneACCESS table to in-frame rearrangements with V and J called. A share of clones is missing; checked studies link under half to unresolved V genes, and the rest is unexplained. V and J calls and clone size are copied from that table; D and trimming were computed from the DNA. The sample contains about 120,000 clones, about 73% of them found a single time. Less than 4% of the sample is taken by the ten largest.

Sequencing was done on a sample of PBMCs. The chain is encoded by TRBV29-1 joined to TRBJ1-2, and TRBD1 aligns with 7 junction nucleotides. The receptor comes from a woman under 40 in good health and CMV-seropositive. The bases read TGCAGCGTTTCTCGGGACAGCGCTAACTATGGCTACACCTTC. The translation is CSVSRDSANYGYTF.